These 32 T cell receptor beta chains were all obtained from the same sample, sequenced in a study of T-cell memory formation after mild COVID-19. TCRdb re-derived calls from the 5' RACE reads in MiXCR, one entry per CDR3 protein. Among more than 110,000 distinct CDR3 sequences listed, roughly a quarter were seen once. Sequencing was done on a sample of PBMCs or a T cell subset sorted from them (not recorded which). The receptor source for this set is an adult woman who had mild COVID-19 (a few samples of this study predate the infection). Cell type and time point are not known.

This clonotype was seen a few times. The V and J genes are TRBV12-3 or TRBV12-4 and TRBJ2-1; 11 positions agree with TRBD1. J lost 4 bases, V lost 4 bases, and 3 bases had no gene match. The CDR3 is made up of 15 amino acids. The CDR3 region has the DNA TGTGCCAGCAGTTGGACAGGGGGCACTTACAATGAGCAGTTCTTC. Its protein is CASSWTGGTYNEQFF.

At least ten counts were recorded for this clonotype. The V gene is TRBV27, the J gene TRBJ1-5; D uncertain. The germline V and J ends were trimmed by 3 bases and 9 bases, with 15 bases remaining between them. This CDR3 region has 14 residues. Germline V lookup: CDR1 MNHEY, CDR2 SMNVEV (reference sequence). CDR3 DNA sequence: TGTGCCAGCAGTTTCGTAGGACCCAAAGGGCCCCAGCATTTT. Protein product: CASSFVGPKGPQHF.

This clonotype was seen just once. This chain links TRBV30 with TRBJ2-1; TRBD2 is a possible D gene (6 bases). Trimming stripped 3 bases from V and 8 bases from J, with 14 bases between. In germline, CDR1 is GTSNPN, CDR2 SVGIG (reference sequence). The CDR3 has 13 amino acids. CDR3 sequence: CAWSVVTGDEQFF. The CDR3, as DNA: TGTGCCTGGAGCGTCGTAACGGGGGATGAGCAGTTCTTC.

The chain is built from TRBV4-3 and TRBJ1-1, with D perhaps matching TRBD1 (5 bases). The CDR3 is 13 amino acids. Germline V gene lookup returns CDR1 LGHNA and CDR2 YSLEER. The germline V and J ends were trimmed by 0 bases and 12 bases, with 14 bases remaining between them. CDR3 in amino acids: CASSQDSGTVSFF. The CDR3 coding sequence is TGCGCCAGCAGCCAAGACTCCGGGACGGTGTCTTTCTTT.

J is TRBJ2-7 and V is TRBV7-9, with D tentatively TRBD1 (5 bases). Trimming shortened V by 5 bases and J by 0 bases, and 14 bases separated the two germline ends. Germline assignment: CDR1 SEHNR and CDR2 FQNEAQ (reference sequence). This CDR3 spans 15 amino acids. As DNA, the CDR3 is TGTGCCAGCAGCCCGACAGATCCATTCTCCTACGAGCAGTACTTC. Its protein product is CASSPTDPFSYEQYF.

The rearrangement links TRBV15 to TRBJ1-2; D might be TRBD1 (6 bases). Germline V gene lookup returns CDR1 LNHNV and CDR2 YYDKDF (reference sequence). The length of the CDR3 is 14 residues. Trimming removed 4 bases at V and 4 bases at J, with 13 bases between. CDR3 amino acids: CATSTGAVGYGYTF. DNA of the CDR3: TGTGCCACCAGCACGGGGGCGGTAGGCTATGGCTACACCTTC.

The chain couples TRBV27 to TRBJ2-7, with D possibly TRBD1 on 5 matching bases. V lost 6 bases, J lost 4 bases, and 16 bases lay in between. The CDR3 sequence is 14 residues long. CDR1 is MNHEY, CDR2 SMNVEV, per germline (reference sequence). CDR3 region: CASSLKGFWYEQYF. The CDR3 DNA reads TGTGCCAGCAGCCTCAAGGGGTTTTGGTACGAGCAGTACTTC.

This clonotype has only a few counts. CDR3 in amino acids: CASSPVRGSSYEQYF. In DNA form, the CDR3 reads TGCGCCAGCAGCCCGGTCCGGGGGAGCTCCTACGAGCAGTACTTC. The rearrangement links TRBV5-1 to TRBJ2-7; possible D gene TRBD2, 6 bases. The CDR3 is 15 amino acids. The ends were cut back, 4 bases at V and 0 bases at J, with 14 bases in the middle. Germline CDR1 reads SGHRS; CDR2 reads YFSETQ.

This chain uses TRBV6-1 with TRBJ1-5, with 8 bases that match TRBD1. Germline trimming cut 6 bases from V and 7 bases from J; bases unmatched to any gene: 8. This CDR3 has 14 amino acids. From germline, CDR1 is MNHNS and CDR2 SASEGT. In DNA form, the CDR3 reads TGTGCCAGCAGGGATAACAGGGGGTCCCAGCCCCAGCATTTT. Its translation is CASRDNRGSQPQHF.

The CDR3 loop is CASSLGTPLVFQPQHF. DNA of the CDR3: TGTGCCAGCAGCTTAGGGACACCGCTTGTGTTTCAGCCCCAGCATTTT. The genes are TRBV5-5 and TRBJ1-5; perhaps TRBD1 as D (6 bases). V shed 2 bases and J shed 6 bases, with 18 bases lying between them. Germline CDR1 SGHKS, CDR2 YYEKEE (reference sequence). The CDR3 runs 16 residues.

The J gene is TRBJ2-7, the V gene TRBV6-5, with 7 bases aligning to TRBD2. Unmatched junction bases numbered 13, after V lost 6 bases and J lost 5 bases. The CDR3 is 15 amino acids. Germline V lookup: CDR1 MNHEY, CDR2 SVGAGI. CDR3 coding DNA: TGTGCCAGCAGCCCCCTGAGAGGCGGGGGTAACGAGCAGTACTTC. As protein: CASSPLRGGGNEQYF.

A few counts support this clonotype. The V and J genes are TRBV7-6 and TRBJ2-3; a possible D gene is TRBD2 (5 bases). This CDR3 has 15 residues. Trimming stripped 4 bases from V and 4 bases from J, with 15 bases between. Germline CDR1 reads SGHVS; CDR2 reads FNYEAQ. The CDR3 loop is CASSSEAGGADTQYF. The CDR3 nucleotides are TGTGCCAGCAGCTCCGAGGCGGGTGGGGCAGATACGCAGTATTTT. The full variable domain, with the rest looked up from reference TRBV7-6 and TRBJ2-3, is GAGVSQSPRYKVTKRGQDVALRCDPISGHVSLYWYRQALGQGPEFLTYFNYEAQQDKSGLPNDRFSAERPEGSISTLTIQRTEQRDSAMYRCASSSEAGGADTQYFGPGTRLTVL.

This clonotype was seen a handful of times. The chain combines TRBV3-2 with TRBJ2-7; whether TRBD2, the table's D call, matches the DNA was not checked. TRBV3-2 represents a pseudogene. The CDR3 length is 15 residues. CDR3 residues: CASSQDGTSAYEQYF. The CDR3 DNA sequence: TGTGCCAGCAGCCAAGATGGGACTAGCGCCTACGAGCAGTACTTC.

This chain joins TRBV9 and TRBJ1-6; no definite D call. Germline V CDR1 and CDR2: SGDLS, YYNGEE. The CDR3 is 14 residues long. V was shortened by 9 bases and J by 0 bases, with 10 bases between the two germline ends. The CDR3 loop is CATSEGSYNSPLHF. In nucleotides, the CDR3 is TGTGCCACCAGTGAGGGCTCCTATAATTCACCCCTCCACTTT. The full variable domain, rest sourced from reference TRBV9 and TRBJ1-6, is DSGVTQTPKHLITATGQRVTLRCSPRSGDLSVYWYQQSLDQGLQFLIQYYNGEERAKGNILERFSAQQFPDLHSELNLSSLELGDSALYFCATSEGSYNSPLHFGNGTRLTVT.

V is TRBV12-3 or TRBV12-4 and J is TRBJ2-1, with D hard to call. Trimming stripped 10 bases from V and 10 bases from J, with 14 bases between. The CDR3 extends over 11 amino acids. The CDR3 loop reads CAILLGYEQFF. Here the CDR3 DNA reads TGTGCCATCCTCCTGGGTTACGAGCAGTTCTTC.

The genes are TRBV27 and TRBJ2-7, with D possibly being TRBD2 (5 bases). CDR3 size: 13 residues. V was pared by 0 bases and J by 5 bases, with 8 bases between. Germline V gene sequence: CDR1 MNHEY, CDR2 SMNVEV (reference sequence). CDR3 nucleotides: TGTGCCAGCAGTTTATCGAGGGCCCACGAGCAGTACTTC. Protein product: CASSLSRAHEQYF.

V is TRBV27 and J is TRBJ1-2, with 11 bases aligning to TRBD1. The junction had 4 bases not matched to a gene; V was cut back by 3 bases and J by 7 bases. In germline, CDR1 is MNHEY, CDR2 SMNVEV (reference sequence). CDR3 length: 14 residues. The CDR3 loop reads CASSFGTGGGGYTF. The CDR3 nucleotides read TGTGCCAGCAGTTTCGGGACAGGGGGGGGTGGCTACACCTTC.

At least ten counts were recorded for this clonotype. The CDR3 region has the DNA TGTGCCACCAGCAGAGAACAGGGGGCCTACGAGCAGTACTTC. It codes for CATSREQGAYEQYF. The chain links TRBV15 to TRBJ2-7; 8 nucleotides align to TRBD1. This CDR3 spans 14 amino acids. Germline CDR1 LNHNV, CDR2 YYDKDF (reference sequence). The V segment lost 0 bases and the J segment 2 bases; nucleotides outside the gene matches: 0.

This chain connects TRBV7-6 to TRBJ2-1; 12 positions match TRBD2. This CDR3 has 17 residues. V lost 1 base and J lost 2; bases outside the gene matches: 3. Germline CDR1 and CDR2: SGHVS and FNYEAQ. CDR3: CASSLETSGSPYNEQFF. CDR3 bases: TGTGCCAGCAGCTTAGAGACTAGCGGGAGCCCCTACAATGAGCAGTTCTTC.

This clonotype turned up a few times. This rearrangement joins TRBV4-3 to TRBJ2-3; perhaps TRBD2 as D (6 bases). The CDR3 consists of 17 residues. Trimming left V 0 bases short and J 1 base short, with 14 bases between. Germline V CDR1 and CDR2: LGHNA, YSLEER. The CDR3 reads CASSQDVRGEGTDTQYF. The CDR3 DNA reads TGCGCCAGCAGCCAAGATGTGCGGGGCGAAGGCACAGATACGCAGTATTTT.

CDR3 sequence (DNA): TGTGCCACCAGTTCGTCCGACGGCGAAAAACTGTTTTTT. Protein sequence: CATSSSDGEKLFF. The chain has TRBV24-1 and TRBJ1-4; D is unclear. Trimming pared 6 bases from V and 8 bases from J, leaving 12 bases between. Germline CDR1 and CDR2: KGHDR and SFDVKD. The CDR3 is 13 amino acids.

This clonotype occurred a few times. The V and J genes are TRBV6-2 or TRBV6-3 and TRBJ2-5; no firm D call. The germline V gene encodes CDR1 MNHEY and CDR2 SVGEGT. The CDR3 length is 9 residues. V dropped 8 bases and J dropped 9 bases, with 7 bases sitting between them. CDR3 amino acids: CASGHPQYF. The CDR3 DNA follows: TGTGCCAGCGGGCACCCCCAGTACTTC.

This clonotype showed up many times. The V gene is TRBV18, the J gene TRBJ2-3, with D tentatively TRBD1 or TRBD2 (5 bases each). With 3 bases removed from V and 1 base from J, the gap between germline ends came to 8 bases. CDR3 length: 14 residues. CDR1 is KGHSH and CDR2 is LQKENI in the germline V gene. In DNA, the CDR3 is TGTGCCAGCTCACCCCGGGACCGCACAGATACGCAGTATTTT. Amino acid sequence: CASSPRDRTDTQYF.

This clonotype was picked up a small number of times. The genes are TRBV5-1 and TRBJ2-2, with 9 bases fitting TRBD1. V dropped 1 base and J dropped 4; count of bases not matched to a gene: 2. The CDR3 has 15 residues. Germline-derived CDR1 and CDR2 are SGHRS and YFSETQ. Here the CDR3 reads CASSLLTGGTGELFF. The DNA of the CDR3 is TGCGCCAGCAGCTTGTTGACAGGGGGCACCGGGGAGCTGTTTTTT.

This clonotype was found a few times. The V gene is TRBV7-2, the J gene TRBJ2-5; 9 nucleotides align to TRBD2. Germline V CDR1 and CDR2: SGHTA, FQGNSA. The CDR3 totals 15 residues. Germline trimming cut 5 bases from V and 3 bases from J; bases unmatched to any gene: 7. CDR3 coding DNA: TGTGCCAGCAGCATGTTAGCGGGAGCTGAAGAGACCCAGTACTTC. Protein product: CASSMLAGAEETQYF. Filled out from reference TRBV7-2 and TRBJ2-5, the complete variable domain reads GAGVSQSPSNKVTEKGKDVELRCDPISGHTALYWYRQSLGQGLEFLIYFQGNSAPDKSGLPSDRFSAERTGGSVSTLTIQRTQQEDSAVYLCASSMLAGAEETQYFGPGTRLLVL.

The CDR3 coding sequence is TGTGCCTGGACAGACAGCACCTACGAGCAGTACTTC. Amino acids: CAWTDSTYEQYF. The chain has TRBV30 and TRBJ2-7, with D perhaps TRBD1 (5 bases). This CDR3 is built from 12 residues. V was cut by 4 bases and J by 2 bases, with 9 bases left in between. The germline gives CDR1 GTSNPN, CDR2 SVGIG (reference sequence).

The V call is TRBV24-1, the J call TRBJ2-7; possible D gene TRBD1, 6 bases. Per germline, CDR1 KGHDR and CDR2 SFDVKD. The length of the CDR3 is 13 residues. V was clipped by 4 bases and J by 6 bases, with 12 bases between them. The CDR3 DNA reads as TGTGCCACCAGTGAGTCCCGACAGGCCGAGCAGTACTTC. Its translation is CATSESRQAEQYF.

The gene calls are TRBV7-8 and TRBJ1-1; no firm D call. Germline assignment: CDR1 SGHVS and CDR2 FQNEAQ. The CDR3 consists of 14 residues. Trimming pared 1 base from V and 5 bases from J, leaving 11 bases between. CDR3 sequence (DNA): TGTGCCAGCAGCTTAGTGTCCCGGGCGACTGAAGCTTTCTTT. Its translation: CASSLVSRATEAFF.

This chain uses TRBV5-6 with TRBJ1-1, with a tentative D call TRBD1 (5 bases). CDR3 length: 15 amino acids. The ends were cut back, 0 bases at V and 1 base at J, with 10 bases in the middle. CDR1 and CDR2 from the germline V gene are SGHDT and YYEEEE. The CDR3 nucleotides read TGTGCCAGCAGCTTGGGACAGACTAAGAACACTGAAGCTTTCTTT. It translates to CASSLGQTKNTEAFF.

This rearrangement joins TRBV7-9 to TRBJ2-2; D uncertain. The CDR3 is made up of 12 amino acids. CDR1 SEHNR and CDR2 FQNEAQ come from the germline V gene (reference sequence). V lost 9 bases to trimming and J lost 5 bases, with 10 bases between them. The CDR3 loop is CARSAITGELFF. The CDR3 DNA reads as TGTGCCAGGTCTGCCATTACCGGGGAGCTGTTTTTT.

CDR3 residues: CASSLASGFEKLFF. The CDR3 bases are TGTGCCAGCAGCTTAGCGTCGGGTTTCGAAAAACTGTTTTTT. V gene TRBV7-6 combines with J gene TRBJ1-4; D gene ambiguous. Per germline, CDR1 SGHVS and CDR2 FNYEAQ. V dropped 0 bases and J dropped 8 bases, with 10 bases sitting between them. The CDR3 length is 14 residues. The entire variable domain, with the rest obtained from reference TRBV7-6 and TRBJ1-4, is as follows: GAGVSQSPRYKVTKRGQDVALRCDPISGHVSLYWYRQALGQGPEFLTYFNYEAQQDKSGLPNDRFSAERPEGSISTLTIQRTEQRDSAMYRCASSLASGFEKLFFGSGTQLSVL.

The chain is built from TRBV6-2 or TRBV6-3 and TRBJ1-1, with 7 bases that match TRBD1. V lost 1 base and J lost 4; bases outside the gene matches: 3. Germline lookup yields CDR1 MNHEY and CDR2 SVGEGT. The CDR3 loop spans 14 amino acids. The CDR3, as DNA: TGTGCCAGCAGTTACTTCGCAGGGGGCACTGAAGCTTTCTTT. Its protein is CASSYFAGGTEAFF.